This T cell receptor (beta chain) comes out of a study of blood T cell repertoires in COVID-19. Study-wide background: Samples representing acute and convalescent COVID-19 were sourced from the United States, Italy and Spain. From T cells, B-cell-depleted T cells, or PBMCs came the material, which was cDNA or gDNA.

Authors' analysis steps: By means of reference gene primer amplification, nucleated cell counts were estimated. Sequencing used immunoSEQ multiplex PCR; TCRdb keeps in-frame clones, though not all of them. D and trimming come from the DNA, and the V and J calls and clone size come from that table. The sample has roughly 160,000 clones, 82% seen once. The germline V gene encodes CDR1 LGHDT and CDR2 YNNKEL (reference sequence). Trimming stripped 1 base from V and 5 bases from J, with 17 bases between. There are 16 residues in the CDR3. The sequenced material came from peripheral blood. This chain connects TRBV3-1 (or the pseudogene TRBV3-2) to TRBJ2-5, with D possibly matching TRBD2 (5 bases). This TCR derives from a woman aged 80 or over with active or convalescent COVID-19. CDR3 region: CASSQGTPTRGETQYF. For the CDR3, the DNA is TGTGCCAGCAGCCAAGGAACCCCCACAAGAGGGGAGACCCAGTACTTC.